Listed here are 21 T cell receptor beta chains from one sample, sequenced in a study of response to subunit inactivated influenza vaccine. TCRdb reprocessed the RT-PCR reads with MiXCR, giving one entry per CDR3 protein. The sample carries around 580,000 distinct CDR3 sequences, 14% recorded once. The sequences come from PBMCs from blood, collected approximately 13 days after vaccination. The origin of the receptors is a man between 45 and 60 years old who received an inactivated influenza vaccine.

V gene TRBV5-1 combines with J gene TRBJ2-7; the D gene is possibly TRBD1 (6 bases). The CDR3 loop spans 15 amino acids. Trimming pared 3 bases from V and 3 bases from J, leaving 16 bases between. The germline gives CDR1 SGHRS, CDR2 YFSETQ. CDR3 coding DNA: TGCGCCAGCAGCTCGACAGGCTTGGACCACTACGAGCAGTACTTC. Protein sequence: CASSSTGLDHYEQYF.

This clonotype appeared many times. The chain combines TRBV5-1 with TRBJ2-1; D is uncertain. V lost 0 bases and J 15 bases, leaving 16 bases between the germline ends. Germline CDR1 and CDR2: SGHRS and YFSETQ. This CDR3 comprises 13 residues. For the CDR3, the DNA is TGCGCCAGCAGCTTGGGGTCTAGTGATAGGTGGTTCTTC. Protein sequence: CASSLGSSDRWFF.

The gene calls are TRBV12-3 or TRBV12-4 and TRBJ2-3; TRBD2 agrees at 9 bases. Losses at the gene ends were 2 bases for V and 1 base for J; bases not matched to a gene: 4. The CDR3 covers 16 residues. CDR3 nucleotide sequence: TGTGCCAGCAGTTTAAGCAGGACTAGCGGCACAGATACGCAGTATTTT. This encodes CASSLSRTSGTDTQYF.

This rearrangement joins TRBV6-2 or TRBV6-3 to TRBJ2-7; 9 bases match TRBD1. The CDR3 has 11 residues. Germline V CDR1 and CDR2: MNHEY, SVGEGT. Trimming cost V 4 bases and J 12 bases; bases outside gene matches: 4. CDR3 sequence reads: CASSWDRVAYF. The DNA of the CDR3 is TGTGCCAGCAGTTGGGACAGGGTAGCGTACTTC.

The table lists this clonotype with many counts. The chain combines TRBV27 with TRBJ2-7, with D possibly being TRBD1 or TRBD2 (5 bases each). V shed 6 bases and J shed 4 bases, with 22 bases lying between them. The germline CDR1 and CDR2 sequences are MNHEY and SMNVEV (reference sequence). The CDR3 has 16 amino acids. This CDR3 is CASSPEGQRASYEQYF. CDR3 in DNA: TGTGCCAGCAGCCCCGAGGGGCAAAGGGCGAGTTACGAGCAGTACTTC.

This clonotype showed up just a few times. The CDR3 nucleotides are TGTGCCAGCAGCGCGGGGACTTCCCCCGATTACAATGAGCAGTTCTTC. It yields the protein CASSAGTSPDYNEQFF. The genes are TRBV7-2 and TRBJ2-1, with D tentatively TRBD2 (6 bases). Germline CDR1 and CDR2: SGHTA and FQGNSA. The germline V and J ends were trimmed by 5 bases and 4 bases, with 18 bases remaining between them. The CDR3 is made up of 16 amino acids.

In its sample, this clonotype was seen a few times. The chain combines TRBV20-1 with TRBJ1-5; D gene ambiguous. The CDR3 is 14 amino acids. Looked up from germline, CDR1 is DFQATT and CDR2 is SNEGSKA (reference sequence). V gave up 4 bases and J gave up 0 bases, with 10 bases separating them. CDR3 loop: CSAILGNSNQPQHF. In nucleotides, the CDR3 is TGCAGTGCTATCCTGGGGAATAGCAATCAGCCCCAGCATTTT.

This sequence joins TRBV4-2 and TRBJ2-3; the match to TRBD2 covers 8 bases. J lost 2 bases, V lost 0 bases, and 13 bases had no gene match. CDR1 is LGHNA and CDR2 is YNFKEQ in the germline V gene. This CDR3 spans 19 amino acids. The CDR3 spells CASSQEAAGGGTSTDTQYF. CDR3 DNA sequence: TGTGCCAGCAGCCAAGAGGCGGCGGGCGGGGGGACCTCCACAGATACGCAGTATTTT.

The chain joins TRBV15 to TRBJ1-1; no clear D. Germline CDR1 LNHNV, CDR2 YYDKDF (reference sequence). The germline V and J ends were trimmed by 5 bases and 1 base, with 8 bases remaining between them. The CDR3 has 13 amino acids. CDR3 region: CATSSWQNTEAFF. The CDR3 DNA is TGTGCCACCAGCTCCTGGCAGAACACTGAAGCTTTCTTT.

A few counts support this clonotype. CDR3 DNA: TGTGCCACCGGAGAGACGCGGCGTGGAACCGGGGAGCTGTTTTTT. Protein: CATGETRRGTGELFF. The chain carries TRBV24-1 and TRBJ2-2; D remains unclear. This CDR3 contains 15 residues. With 9 bases removed from V and 5 bases from J, the gap between germline ends came to 18 bases. Germline V gene sequence: CDR1 KGHDR, CDR2 SFDVKD.

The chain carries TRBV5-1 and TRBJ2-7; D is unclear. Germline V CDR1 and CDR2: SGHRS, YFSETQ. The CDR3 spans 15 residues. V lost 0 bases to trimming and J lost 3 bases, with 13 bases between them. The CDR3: CASSLASIPGYEQYF. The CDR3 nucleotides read TGCGCCAGCAGCTTGGCCAGTATCCCCGGCTACGAGCAGTACTTC.

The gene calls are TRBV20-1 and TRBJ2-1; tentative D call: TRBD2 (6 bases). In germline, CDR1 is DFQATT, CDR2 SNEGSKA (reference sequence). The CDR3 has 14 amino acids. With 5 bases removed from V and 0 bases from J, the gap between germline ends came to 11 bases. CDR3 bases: TGCAGTGCTTTCAGACTAGACTCCTACAATGAGCAGTTCTTC. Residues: CSAFRLDSYNEQFF.

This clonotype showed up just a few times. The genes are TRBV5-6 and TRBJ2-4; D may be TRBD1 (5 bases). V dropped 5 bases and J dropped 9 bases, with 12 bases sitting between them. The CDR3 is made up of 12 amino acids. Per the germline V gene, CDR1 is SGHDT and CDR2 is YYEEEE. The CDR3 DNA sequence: TGTGCCAGCAGTGGGGCTTTTCCCATTCAGTACTTC. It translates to CASSGAFPIQYF.

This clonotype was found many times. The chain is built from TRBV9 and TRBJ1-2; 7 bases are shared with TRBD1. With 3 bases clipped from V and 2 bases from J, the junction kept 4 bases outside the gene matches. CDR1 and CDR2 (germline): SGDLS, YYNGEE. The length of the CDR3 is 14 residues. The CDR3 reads CASSEKQGNYGYTF. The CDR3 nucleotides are TGTGCCAGCAGCGAAAAACAGGGGAACTATGGCTACACCTTC. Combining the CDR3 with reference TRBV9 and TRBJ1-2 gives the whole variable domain DSGVTQTPKHLITATGQRVTLRCSPRSGDLSVYWYQQSLDQGLQFLIQYYNGEERAKGNILERFSAQQFPDLHSELNLSSLELGDSALYFCASSEKQGNYGYTFGSGTRLTVV.

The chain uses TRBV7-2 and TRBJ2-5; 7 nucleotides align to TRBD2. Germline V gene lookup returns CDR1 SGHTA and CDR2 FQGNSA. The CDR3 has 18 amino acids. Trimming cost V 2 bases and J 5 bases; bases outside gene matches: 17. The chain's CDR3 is CASSLSLSSAGEGETQYF. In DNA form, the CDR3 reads TGTGCCAGCAGCTTATCCCTAAGTTCCGCGGGAGAGGGGGAGACCCAGTACTTC.

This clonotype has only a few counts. The CDR3 is CASTPTGLSGNTIYF. For the CDR3, the DNA is TGTGCCAGCACTCCGACGGGACTCTCTGGAAACACCATATATTTT. The chain employs TRBV6-2 or TRBV6-3 and TRBJ1-3; TRBD1 might be the D (5 bases). Trimming removed 7 bases from V and 0 bases from J, with 13 bases in between. This CDR3 has 15 residues. From germline, CDR1 is MNHEY and CDR2 SVGEGT.

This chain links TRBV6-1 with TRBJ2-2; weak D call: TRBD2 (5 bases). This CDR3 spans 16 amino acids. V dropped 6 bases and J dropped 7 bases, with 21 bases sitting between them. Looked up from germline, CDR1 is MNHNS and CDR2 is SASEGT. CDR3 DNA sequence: TGTGCCAGCAGCCTCAGGAGGAGATACACCGGCGGGGAGCTGTTTTTT. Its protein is CASSLRRRYTGGELFF.

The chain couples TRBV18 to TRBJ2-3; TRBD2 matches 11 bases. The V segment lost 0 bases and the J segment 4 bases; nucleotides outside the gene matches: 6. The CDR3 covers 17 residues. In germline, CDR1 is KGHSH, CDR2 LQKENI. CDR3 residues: CASSPPSLLAGADTQYF. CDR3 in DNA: TGTGCCAGCTCACCACCAAGTCTACTAGCGGGAGCAGATACGCAGTATTTT. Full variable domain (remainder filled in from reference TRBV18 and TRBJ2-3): NAGVMQNPRHLVRRRGQEARLRCSPMKGHSHVYWYRQLPEEGLKFMVYLQKENIIDESGMPKERFSAEFPKEGPSILRIQQVVRGDSAAYFCASSPPSLLAGADTQYFGPGTRLTVL.

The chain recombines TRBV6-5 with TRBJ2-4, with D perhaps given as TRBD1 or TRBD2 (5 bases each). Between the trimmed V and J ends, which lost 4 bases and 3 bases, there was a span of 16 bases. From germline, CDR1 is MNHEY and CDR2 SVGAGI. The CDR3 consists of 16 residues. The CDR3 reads CASSSPQGAGKNIQYF. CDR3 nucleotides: TGTGCCAGCAGTTCCCCCCAGGGCGCGGGCAAAAACATTCAGTACTTC.

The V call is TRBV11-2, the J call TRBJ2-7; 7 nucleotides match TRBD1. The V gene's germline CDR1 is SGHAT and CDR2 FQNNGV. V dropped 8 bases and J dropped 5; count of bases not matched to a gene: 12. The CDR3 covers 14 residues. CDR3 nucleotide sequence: TGTGCCAGCCGGCCCGGGACAGTAACCCACGAGCAGTACTTC. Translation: CASRPGTVTHEQYF.

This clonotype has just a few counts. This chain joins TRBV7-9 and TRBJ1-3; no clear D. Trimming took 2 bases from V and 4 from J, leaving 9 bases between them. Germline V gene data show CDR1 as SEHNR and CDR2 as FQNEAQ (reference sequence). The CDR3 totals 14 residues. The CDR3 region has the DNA TGTGCCAGCAGCTTACAGGTCGGCGGAAACACCATATATTTT. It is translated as CASSLQVGGNTIYF.